This TCR beta chain came from a study of shared clonotypes between healthy human individuals. In the naive CD8 group, cells lacked CD45RO and were positively selected for CCR7, so terminally differentiated effector memory CD45RA+ cells were left out. Germline CDR1 reads MGHRA; CDR2 reads YSYEKL. The V end lost 3 bases, the J end lost 5 bases, and 10 bases lay between the germline ends. This CDR3 spans 13 amino acids. This clone was seen only a few times. Assay used: immunoSEQ multiplex PCR; TCRdb lists only in-frame clones, some missing. The sample yields about 700,000 clones, 90% to 95% seen once. V and J are TRBV4-1 and TRBJ1-1; D is unresolved. The specimen was naive CD8+ T cells sorted from blood. The sequence came from a man aged 30 to 45 in good health. The DNA for the CDR3 is TGCGCCAGCAGCCAGGGTGCGAGGACTGAAGCTTTCTTT. Its protein is CASSQGARTEAFF.